The entry that follows covers one T cell receptor beta chain sequence. Compared with germline, one end of the junction differs, possibly owing to a read error. It was into CD45RA+ naive and CD45RA-negative memory subsets that the CD4+ cells were split. This record belongs to a study of shared clonotypes between healthy human individuals. The assay was run at deep level. TCRdb's table, derived via immunoSEQ multiplex PCR, lists solely in-frame clones and lacks some. The repertoire holds some 2,400,000 clones, with under 97% as singletons. This receptor was taken from a man between 18 and 35 years old in good health. Sequenced material: naive CD4+ T cells sorted from blood. Subset denoted: CD45RA+ positively selected.

The CDR3 DNA is TGTGCTAGCAGTCTAGCAGGGTTTCTTACCGGGGAGCTGTTTTTT. It encodes CASSLAGFLTGELFF. The chain combines TRBV7-7 with TRBJ2-2; either TRBD1 or TRBD2 may supply D (5 bases each). Per the germline V gene, CDR1 is SSHAT and CDR2 is FNYEAQ (reference sequence). The CDR3 spans 15 residues.